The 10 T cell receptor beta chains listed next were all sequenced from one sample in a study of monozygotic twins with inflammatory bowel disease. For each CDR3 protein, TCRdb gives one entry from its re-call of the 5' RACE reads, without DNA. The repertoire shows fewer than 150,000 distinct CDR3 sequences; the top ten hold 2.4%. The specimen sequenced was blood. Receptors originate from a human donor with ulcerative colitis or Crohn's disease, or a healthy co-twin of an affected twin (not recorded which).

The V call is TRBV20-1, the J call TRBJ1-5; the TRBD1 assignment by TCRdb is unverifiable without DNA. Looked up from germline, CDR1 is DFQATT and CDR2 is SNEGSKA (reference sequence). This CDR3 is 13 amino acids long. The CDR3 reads CSARESGHQPQHF.

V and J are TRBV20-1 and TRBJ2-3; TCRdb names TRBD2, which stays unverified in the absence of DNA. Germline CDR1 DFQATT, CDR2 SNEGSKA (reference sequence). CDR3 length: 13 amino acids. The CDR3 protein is CSAVSGYTDTQYF.

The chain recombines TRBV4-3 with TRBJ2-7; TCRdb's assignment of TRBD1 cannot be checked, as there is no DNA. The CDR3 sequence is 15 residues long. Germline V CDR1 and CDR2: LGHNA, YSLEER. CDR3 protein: CASSYGTGDSYEQYF.

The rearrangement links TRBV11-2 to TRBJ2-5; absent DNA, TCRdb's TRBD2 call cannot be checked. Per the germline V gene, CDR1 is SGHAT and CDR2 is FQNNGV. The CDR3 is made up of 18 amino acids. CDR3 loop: CASSSQTSGGLLKETQYF.

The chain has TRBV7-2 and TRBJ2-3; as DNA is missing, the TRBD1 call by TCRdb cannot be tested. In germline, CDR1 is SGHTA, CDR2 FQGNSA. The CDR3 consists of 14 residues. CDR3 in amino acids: CASSPGDGGDTQYF.

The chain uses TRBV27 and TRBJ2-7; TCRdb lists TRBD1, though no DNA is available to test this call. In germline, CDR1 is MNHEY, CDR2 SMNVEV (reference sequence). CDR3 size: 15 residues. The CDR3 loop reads CASSLRGGGHYEQYF.

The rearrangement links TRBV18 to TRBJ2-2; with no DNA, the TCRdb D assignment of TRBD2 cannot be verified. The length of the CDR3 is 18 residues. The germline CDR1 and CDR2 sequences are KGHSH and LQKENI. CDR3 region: CASSLGGGPAISAGELFF.

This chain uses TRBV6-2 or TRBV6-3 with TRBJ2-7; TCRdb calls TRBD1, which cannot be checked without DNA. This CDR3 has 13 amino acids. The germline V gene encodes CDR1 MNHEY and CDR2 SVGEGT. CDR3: CASSYTGIYEQYF.

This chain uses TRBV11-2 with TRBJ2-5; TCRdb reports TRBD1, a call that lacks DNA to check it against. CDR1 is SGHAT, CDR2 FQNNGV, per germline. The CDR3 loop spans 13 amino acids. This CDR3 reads CASSFYRGETQYF.

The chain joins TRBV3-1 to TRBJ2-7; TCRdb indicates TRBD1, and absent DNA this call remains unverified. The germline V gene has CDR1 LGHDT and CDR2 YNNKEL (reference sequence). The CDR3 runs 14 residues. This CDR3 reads CASSQGDLSYEQYF.